One sample yielded the 15 T cell receptor beta chains listed below, sequenced in a study of cytomegalovirus exposure and HLA in healthy donors. PCR primers comprised 60 Vbeta and 13 Jbeta primers. The protocol was immunoSEQ multiplex PCR, while the TCRdb copy is restricted to in-frame clones and leaves out a portion. Seen here are 65,000 to 95,000 clones, around 79% observed once, and the top ten hold less than 6%. The specimen was PBMCs. The source of these receptors is a male donor in good health and CMV-seropositive.

The chain employs TRBV30 and TRBJ2-7, with 9 bases matching TRBD2. V shed 4 bases, J shed 4 bases, and the junction held 8 bases outside the gene matches. This CDR3 region has 14 residues. CDR1 is GTSNPN and CDR2 is SVGIG in the germline V gene (reference sequence). For the CDR3, the DNA is TGTGCCTGGACTTATAGCGGGAGAGTATACGAGCAGTACTTC. Encoded protein: CAWTYSGRVYEQYF.

This clone was observed a handful of times. The chain employs TRBV28 and TRBJ1-2; D possibly corresponds to TRBD1 (5 bases). V was cut by 6 bases and J by 7 bases, with 21 bases left in between. The CDR3 totals 15 residues. In germline, CDR1 is MDHEN, CDR2 SYDVKM. CDR3 sequence reads: CASSPTLGTVGGYTF. CDR3 sequence (DNA): TGTGCCAGCAGCCCCACCTTGGGGACTGTAGGTGGCTACACCTTC.

The chain recombines TRBV7-2 with TRBJ2-3, with 9 positions matching TRBD1. The V gene's germline CDR1 is SGHTA and CDR2 FQGNSA. V trimming: 5 bases; J trimming: 1 base; junction bases outside the gene matches: 4. The CDR3 covers 15 residues. The chain's CDR3 is CASSLQGAGTDTQYF. The CDR3 nucleotides read TGTGCCAGCAGCCTACAGGGGGCGGGCACAGATACGCAGTATTTT. The full variable domain, with the rest looked up from reference TRBV7-2 and TRBJ2-3, is GAGVSQSPSNKVTEKGKDVELRCDPISGHTALYWYRQSLGQGLEFLIYFQGNSAPDKSGLPSDRFSAERTGGSVSTLTIQRTQQEDSAVYLCASSLQGAGTDTQYFGPGTRLTVL.

The genes are TRBV7-8 and TRBJ2-1, with a tentative D call TRBD2 (5 bases). Germline-derived CDR1 and CDR2 are SGHVS and FQNEAQ. V was shortened by 1 base and J by 6 bases, with 7 bases between the two germline ends. The CDR3 runs to 13 residues. The CDR3 protein is CASSLGGSNEQFF. In DNA, the CDR3 is TGTGCCAGCAGCTTAGGCGGGTCCAATGAGCAGTTCTTC. The variable domain in full, with the rest retrieved from reference TRBV7-8 and TRBJ2-1, is GAGVSQSPRYKVAKRGQDVALRCDPISGHVSLFWYQQALGQGPEFLTYFQNEAQLDKSGLPSDRFFAERPEGSVSTLKIQRTQQEDSAVYLCASSLGGSNEQFFGPGTRLTVL.

The chain couples TRBV5-4 to TRBJ2-1, with unresolved D. The V and J ends lost 1 base and 9 bases respectively, with 17 bases between them. There are 15 residues in the CDR3. Germline V gene lookup returns CDR1 SGHNT and CDR2 YYREEE (reference sequence). CDR3 nucleotides: TGTGCCAGCAGCTTGCGACTCGGCCCCTCCCCTGAGCAGTTCTTC. Its protein is CASSLRLGPSPEQFF.

This chain connects TRBV2 to TRBJ2-1; 12 bases agree with TRBD1. The J segment lost 9 bases and the V segment lost 2 bases, leaving 5 bases of the junction unmatched. CDR1 is SNHLY and CDR2 is FYNNEI in the germline V gene. The length of the CDR3 is 15 residues. CDR3: CASSEFGTGGVEQFF. CDR3 in DNA: TGTGCCAGCAGTGAATTCGGGACAGGGGGCGTTGAGCAGTTCTTC.

This clone occurred many times. J is TRBJ1-3 and V is TRBV11-3; TRBD1 is a possible D gene (5 bases). The V and J ends lost 3 bases and 4 bases respectively, with 13 bases between them. Germline V gene data show CDR1 as SGHNT and CDR2 as YENEEA. The CDR3 spans 15 residues. The CDR3 nucleotides read TGTGCCAGCAGCTTCTCACCAGGGAGGGGAAACACCATATATTTT. It codes for CASSFSPGRGNTIYF.

As DNA, the CDR3 is TGCGCCACCGCTAGCGGGAGGGTCTCGGGAGAAACGCAGTATTTT. Its protein is CATASGRVSGETQYF. The chain carries TRBV5-1 and TRBJ2-3, with 12 nucleotides matching TRBD2. J lost 9 bases, V lost 9 bases, and 14 bases had no gene match. CDR1 and CDR2 from the germline V gene are SGHRS and YFSETQ. The CDR3 extends over 15 amino acids.

The chain carries TRBV28 and TRBJ2-1; possibly TRBD2 for D (5 bases). V gave up 8 bases and J gave up 4 bases, with 12 bases separating them. The CDR3 is 13 amino acids. Germline V gene data show CDR1 as MDHEN and CDR2 as SYDVKM. In nucleotides, the CDR3 is TGTGCCAGCGGAGACTACCAATACAATGAGCAGTTCTTC. It encodes CASGDYQYNEQFF.

This rearrangement joins TRBV19 to TRBJ1-5; 7 positions agree with TRBD1. This CDR3 region has 15 residues. V gave up 7 bases and J gave up 0 bases; unmatched junction bases: 6. Germline V CDR1 and CDR2: LNHDA, SQIVND (reference sequence). The CDR3 DNA reads as TGTGCCAGTACCGGGACAGCTTATAGCAATCAGCCCCAGCATTTT. Translating gives CASTGTAYSNQPQHF.

The V call is TRBV7-3, the J call TRBJ2-2; 11 nucleotides match TRBD2. The CDR3 covers 17 residues. J lost 0 bases, V lost 0 bases, and 0 bases had no gene match. Germline-derived CDR1 and CDR2 are SGHTA and FQGTGA. In DNA form, the CDR3 reads TGTGCCAGCAGCTTAACTAGCGGGGGGGCGAACACCGGGGAGCTGTTTTTT. Amino acids: CASSLTSGGANTGELFF.

This chain uses TRBV28 with TRBJ2-3; 8 nucleotides agree with TRBD2. This CDR3 region has 14 residues. The ends lost 6 bases at V and 1 base at J; junction bases unmatched: 3. Germline CDR1 is MDHEN and CDR2 is SYDVKM. The CDR3 loop is CASSLLAGTDTQYF. In DNA form, the CDR3 reads TGTGCCAGCAGCTTACTAGCGGGCACAGATACGCAGTATTTT.

This clone occurred a few times. This chain joins TRBV28 and TRBJ1-1; 7 positions match TRBD1. Germline V gene data show CDR1 as MDHEN and CDR2 as SYDVKM. With V trimmed by 5 bases and J by 6 bases, 6 bases remained unmatched. The CDR3 length is 13 residues. The CDR3 spells CASSHGRGSEAFF. The CDR3 DNA is TGTGCCAGCAGTCACGGCAGGGGGTCTGAAGCTTTCTTT.

The rearrangement links TRBV7-8 to TRBJ2-3; a weak D match, TRBD2 (6 bases). CDR3 length equals 15 residues. V lost 5 bases and J lost 5, with 17 bases in between. Germline lookup yields CDR1 SGHVS and CDR2 FQNEAQ. The CDR3 loop is CASSPVGRREDTQYF. CDR3 coding DNA: TGTGCCAGCAGCCCTGTGGGTAGGAGGGAAGATACGCAGTATTTT.

This chain links TRBV20-1 with TRBJ2-2; tentative D call: TRBD2 (6 bases). CDR3 length: 11 residues. CDR1 and CDR2 from the germline V gene are DFQATT and SNEGSKA (reference sequence). The CDR3 DNA follows: TGCGGGTGCACGGGGGCCGGGGAGCTGTTTTTT. Translating gives CGCTGAGELFF.